This entry lists 3 T cell receptor beta chains sequenced from one sample in a study of T cells after yellow fever vaccination. Each CDR3 protein is one row after TCRdb ran MiXCR on the 5' RACE reads. The sample shows some 340,000 distinct CDR3 sequences, approximately 11% of them seen only once. This specimen consisted of CD4+ T cells sorted from PBMCs, obtained 45 days after the yellow fever booster vaccination. These receptors were obtained from a man between 18 and 29 years old who received the YFV17D yellow fever vaccine.

This clonotype showed up just a few times. The chain carries TRBV6-2 or TRBV6-3 and TRBJ1-1; unclear D gene. The CDR3 covers 14 residues. Germline assignment: CDR1 MNHEY and CDR2 SVGEGT. The ends were cut back, 3 bases at V and 3 bases at J, with 11 bases in the middle. The CDR3 loop reads CASSYSPWDTEAFF. The DNA of the CDR3 is TGTGCCAGCAGTTATTCACCATGGGACACTGAAGCTTTCTTT.

The genes are TRBV29-1 and TRBJ2-3; D perhaps matches TRBD2 (6 bases). Per germline, CDR1 SQVTM and CDR2 ANQGSEA. Trimming pared 4 bases from V and 9 bases from J, leaving 17 bases between. The CDR3 is made up of 13 amino acids. This chain's CDR3 is CSVGRGLGSTQYF. In DNA, the CDR3 is TGCAGCGTTGGGCGGGGCCTCGGGTCGACGCAGTATTTT.

This clonotype was seen many times. The V and J genes are TRBV7-2 and TRBJ2-3; D not certain. The germline CDR1 and CDR2 sequences are SGHTA and FQGNSA. Trimming stripped 1 base from V and 8 bases from J, with 16 bases between. There are 15 residues in the CDR3. CDR3 DNA: TGTGCCAGCAGCTTAGGACTCCCCCGGGTAGCTACGCAGTATTTT. The encoded protein is CASSLGLPRVATQYF.